This T cell receptor beta chain was sequenced for a study of radiotherapy plus CTLA-4 blockade in lung cancer. Study-wide results and limits: Expansion in blood of tumor-derived TCR clones was seen after radiotherapy plus ipilimumab.

In regard to this clone: Its antigen is unidentified.

CDR1 MNHEY and CDR2 SMNVEV come from the germline V gene (reference sequence). The CDR3 extends over 14 amino acids. V was trimmed by 4 bases and J by 2 bases, leaving 12 bases between them. TCRdb's copy holds only in-frame clones and misses some; the assay was immunoSEQ multiplex PCR. Of about 25,000 clones in the sample, about three quarters were seen once. The genes are TRBV27 and TRBJ2-7; D not resolved. The clonotype comes from a human donor with non-small cell lung cancer who had stable disease on radiotherapy plus ipilimumab. The input for sequencing was peripheral blood, taken from a patient treated with radiotherapy plus ipilimumab. In nucleotides, the CDR3 is TGTGCCAGCAGTTCCCGTAGAGAGCCCTACGAGCAGTACTTC. This translates into CASSSRREPYEQYF.